The 2 T cell receptor beta chains below were found in one sample sequenced in a study of identifying expanded T cells in peripheral blood. TCRdb keeps only in-frame clones here, not all; method: immunoSEQ multiplex PCR. Here the sample spans under 95,000 clones, approximately 91% being singletons. Specimen: blood. These receptors were taken from a person between 18 and 75 years old in good health.

The rearrangement uses TRBV11-2 and TRBJ2-5; TRBD2 is a possible D gene (6 bases). Per germline, CDR1 SGHAT and CDR2 FQNNGV. V was clipped by 3 bases and J by 7 bases, with 6 bases between them. CDR3 length equals 11 residues. The chain's CDR3 is CASSLGGTQYF. For the CDR3, the DNA is TGTGCCAGCAGCTTGGGGGGGACCCAGTACTTC.

J is TRBJ2-3 and V is TRBV5-1, with D perhaps matching TRBD1 or TRBD2 (6 bases each). Germline V CDR1 and CDR2: SGHRS, YFSETQ. The CDR3 has 14 residues. V lost 1 base and J lost 7, with 13 bases in between. The CDR3 nucleotides are TGCGCCAGCAGCTTGTCACAGGGAGGTCATACGCAGTATTTT. It yields the protein CASSLSQGGHTQYF. Complete variable domain (other parts from reference TRBV5-1 and TRBJ2-3): KAGVTQTPRYLIKTRGQQVTLSCSPISGHRSVSWYQQTPGQGLQFLFEYFSETQRNKGNFPGRFSGRQFSNSRSEMNVSTLELGDSALYLCASSLSQGGHTQYFGPGTRLTVL.